These 21 T cell receptor beta chains share one sample of origin, sequenced in a study of blood T cell repertoires in COVID-19. TCRdb keeps only in-frame clones here, not all; method: immunoSEQ multiplex PCR. There are 210,000 or so clones in the sample; approximately 80% occur only once, and approximately 8% lies in the top ten. The sequenced sample was peripheral blood. These receptors were obtained from a woman older than 75 with COVID-19, enrolled during active disease.

This chain connects TRBV7-3 to TRBJ2-3; 10 positions agree with TRBD2. This CDR3 region has 14 residues. The ends lost 0 bases at V and 15 bases at J; junction bases unmatched: 9. Germline loops: CDR1 SGHTA, CDR2 FQGTGA. The CDR3 coding sequence is TGTGCCAGCAGCTTAACCCCGACTAGCGGGTTCAACTATTTT. Protein sequence: CASSLTPTSGFNYF.

This clone was seen just once. Here the CDR3 reads CASSQGSEAFF. DNA for the CDR3: TGTGCCAGCAGTCAGGGTTCTGAAGCTTTCTTT. This rearrangement joins TRBV12-3 or TRBV12-4 to TRBJ1-1; D might be TRBD1 (5 bases). The CDR3 is made up of 11 amino acids. Trimming left V 5 bases short and J 6 bases short, with 7 bases between.

The table lists this clone with a count of one. The V gene is TRBV3-1 (or the pseudogene TRBV3-2), the J gene TRBJ2-5, with a weak D call TRBD1 (6 bases). The V gene lost 6 bases and the J gene lost 0 bases, with 14 bases spanning the gap. Germline CDR1 and CDR2: LGHDT and YNNKEL (reference sequence). The CDR3 consists of 15 residues. The CDR3 DNA reads as TGTGCCAGCAGTGGGGGCAGAGGGAACCAAGAGACCCAGTACTTC. Its protein is CASSGGRGNQETQYF.

This clone was seen only a few times. The chain carries TRBV9 and TRBJ1-4; 10 nucleotides match TRBD1. CDR1 is SGDLS, CDR2 YYNGEE, per germline. The V gene end was trimmed by 4 bases and the J gene end by 5 bases; junction bases not matched to a gene: 5. The CDR3 is 15 amino acids. CDR3 sequence: CASSPRTGGNEKLFF. CDR3 DNA: TGTGCCAGCAGCCCAAGGACAGGGGGAAATGAAAAACTGTTTTTT.

The chain uses TRBV10-1 and TRBJ2-5; maybe TRBD2 (7 bases). Deletions cut 6 bases from V and 5 bases from J, with 16 bases between. The CDR3 is 14 residues long. CDR1 WNHNN and CDR2 SYGVQD come from the germline V gene (reference sequence). This CDR3 is CASRGGHRRETQYF. The CDR3 DNA is TGCGCCAGCAGGGGGGGGCATAGACGTGAGACCCAGTACTTC.

The rearrangement links TRBV29-1 to TRBJ2-1; 8 bases agree with TRBD2. J gave up 0 bases and V 5 bases, and 3 bases lay outside the gene matches. Germline V gene sequence: CDR1 SQVTM, CDR2 ANQGSEA. The CDR3 is made up of 14 amino acids. This chain's CDR3 is CSVRSGSSYNEQFF. The DNA of the CDR3 is TGCAGCGTTCGAAGCGGGAGCTCCTACAATGAGCAGTTCTTC.

This clone was observed a handful of times. The rearrangement links TRBV3-1 (or the pseudogene TRBV3-2) to TRBJ2-2, with TRBD1 as a possible D gene (5 bases). V was trimmed by 4 bases and J by 6 bases, leaving 9 bases between them. CDR3 length: 13 residues. Germline V CDR1 and CDR2: LGHDT, YNNKEL (reference sequence). The CDR3 loop reads CASSPRVAGELFF. The CDR3 bases are TGTGCCAGCAGCCCCAGGGTAGCCGGGGAGCTGTTTTTT.

V and J are TRBV19 and TRBJ1-2; a weak D match, TRBD1 (5 bases). Germline CDR1 LNHDA, CDR2 SQIVND (reference sequence). Trimming took off 8 bases at V and 5 bases at J, with 18 bases between the two ends. CDR3 length: 14 amino acids. CDR3 in amino acids: CASERGTGGYGYTF. DNA for the CDR3: TGTGCCAGTGAACGCGGGACGGGGGGATATGGCTACACCTTC. Using reference TRBV19 and TRBJ1-2 for the parts outside the CDR3, the full variable domain is DGGITQSPKYLFRKEGQNVTLSCEQNLNHDAMYWYRQDPGQGLRLIYYSQIVNDFQKGDIAEGYSVSREKKESFPLTVTSAQKNPTAFYLCASERGTGGYGYTFGSGTRLTVV.

In DNA form, the CDR3 reads TGTGCCAGCAGCTTAGCGCTTCGGGGACAGGGTGATGGCTACACCTTC. This sequence encodes CASSLALRGQGDGYTF. J is TRBJ1-2 and V is TRBV7-8; 9 bases are shared with TRBD1. With 0 bases clipped from V and 6 bases from J, the junction kept 8 bases outside the gene matches. Looked up from germline, CDR1 is SGHVS and CDR2 is FQNEAQ. The CDR3 is made up of 16 amino acids.

The V gene is TRBV4-1, the J gene TRBJ2-1; possible D gene TRBD2, 6 bases. V dropped 3 bases and J dropped 7 bases, with 10 bases sitting between them. The CDR3 length is 13 residues. Germline V gene sequence: CDR1 MGHRA, CDR2 YSYEKL. In nucleotides, the CDR3 is TGCGCCAGCAGCCAGTCGGGAGAAAATGAGCAGTTCTTC. Its protein product is CASSQSGENEQFF.

The rearrangement uses TRBV7-6 and TRBJ2-1; 10 bases align to TRBD2. The junction had 16 bases not matched to a gene; V was cut back by 5 bases and J by 3 bases. The CDR3 has 19 amino acids. Germline CDR1 is SGHVS and CDR2 is FNYEAQ. DNA of the CDR3: TGTGCCAGCAGCCCCCGCGGGGGAGCGGGAGGGATAAACTACAATGAGCAGTTCTTC. This codes for CASSPRGGAGGINYNEQFF.

The chain combines TRBV7-2 with TRBJ2-2, with a tentative D call TRBD1 (6 bases). V lost 1 base, J lost 4 bases, and 10 bases lay in between. The germline gives CDR1 SGHTA, CDR2 FQGNSA. This CDR3 is built from 15 residues. In DNA, the CDR3 is TGTGCCAGCAGCTTAGATGGGACAACCACCGGGGAGCTGTTTTTT. It yields the protein CASSLDGTTTGELFF.

The chain joins TRBV21-1 to TRBJ2-1; the table's D gene call, TRBD2, was not cross checked with the DNA. TRBV21-1 is listed as a pseudogene. The CDR3 totals 16 residues. This chain's CDR3 is CASSRLAASSYNEQFF. CDR3 nucleotide sequence: TGTGCCAGCAGCAGATTAGCGGCCAGCTCCTACAATGAGCAGTTCTTC.

The genes are TRBV15 and TRBJ1-5, with D possibly matching TRBD1 (6 bases). Trimming stripped 11 bases from V and 2 bases from J, with 10 bases between. Germline loops: CDR1 LNHNV, CDR2 YYDKDF (reference sequence). This CDR3 comprises 12 residues. The CDR3 protein is CAAGVGNQPQHF. CDR3 bases: TGTGCCGCAGGGGTCGGCAATCAGCCCCAGCATTTT.

The gene calls are TRBV5-6 and TRBJ1-1, with 8 bases aligning to TRBD1. This CDR3 region has 14 residues. The trim removed 4 bases at V and 4 bases at J, leaving 6 bases unmatched. CDR1 is SGHDT and CDR2 is YYEEEE in the germline V gene. CDR3 residues: CASSLTGEATEAFF. The DNA of the CDR3 is TGTGCCAGCAGCCTGACAGGGGAGGCCACTGAAGCTTTCTTT. The entire variable domain, with the rest obtained from reference TRBV5-6 and TRBJ1-1, is as follows: DAGVTQSPTHLIKTRGQQVTLRCSPKSGHDTVSWYQQALGQGPQFIFQYYEEEERQRGNFPDRFSGHQFPNYSSELNVNALLLGDSALYLCASSLTGEATEAFFGQGTRLTVV.

This chain links TRBV6-5 with TRBJ1-4; TRBD1 matches at 8 bases. Germline CDR1 reads MNHEY; CDR2 reads SVGAGI. This CDR3 region has 13 residues. Unmatched junction bases numbered 0, after V lost 6 bases and J lost 3 bases. CDR3 DNA sequence: TGTGCCAGCAGGACAGGGGCTAATGAAAAACTGTTTTTT. It translates to CASRTGANEKLFF.

The chain carries TRBV29-1 and TRBJ2-7; D gene uncertain. Germline V gives CDR1 SQVTM, CDR2 ANQGSEA. The V gene lost 3 bases and the J gene lost 1 base, with 10 bases spanning the gap. The CDR3 contains 13 residues. The CDR3 is CSVDDTSSYEQYF. CDR3 bases: TGCAGCGTTGACGACACCTCTTCCTACGAGCAGTACTTC.

The chain employs TRBV7-6 and TRBJ1-5; weak D call: TRBD1 (5 bases). Trimming removed 0 bases from V and 2 bases from J, with 14 bases in between. This CDR3 has 17 amino acids. Germline lookup yields CDR1 SGHVS and CDR2 FNYEAQ. The CDR3 sequence is CASSLARGELGNQPQHF. The CDR3 DNA reads as TGTGCCAGCAGCTTAGCGCGGGGGGAGTTGGGCAATCAGCCCCAGCATTTT.

The genes are TRBV5-4 and TRBJ2-3; 8 nucleotides line up with TRBD2. Germline V gives CDR1 SGHNT, CDR2 YYREEE (reference sequence). Trimming at V came to 0 bases and at J to 6 bases, leaving 6 bases not matched to a gene. The CDR3 contains 15 residues. The CDR3 DNA follows: TGTGCCAGCAGCTTGGGATCTGCGGGAGGTGATACGCAGTATTTT. Protein sequence: CASSLGSAGGDTQYF.

The chain joins TRBV6-4 to TRBJ1-3; D is ambiguous. The CDR3 spans 14 residues. V was pared by 11 bases and J by 0 bases, with 14 bases between. Germline V CDR1 and CDR2: MRHNA, SNTAGT. CDR3 in DNA: TGTGCCGGCGGAGGGCCCCACTCTGGAAACACCATATATTTT. Translating it yields CAGGGPHSGNTIYF.

This CDR3 is CASSEKGTGRSTDTQYF. The CDR3 region has the DNA TGTGCCAGCAGTGAGAAGGGGACAGGCAGGAGCACAGATACGCAGTATTTT. This rearrangement joins TRBV2 to TRBJ2-3; 8 bases fit TRBD1. The V segment lost 3 bases and the J segment 0 bases; nucleotides outside the gene matches: 8. Per the germline V gene, CDR1 is SNHLY and CDR2 is FYNNEI. The CDR3 is made up of 17 amino acids.